These 21 T cell receptor beta chains were sequenced from one sample in a study of cytomegalovirus exposure and HLA in healthy donors. PCR involved 60 Vbeta and 13 Jbeta primers. Libraries were prepared by immunoSEQ multiplex PCR; TCRdb keeps only in-frame clonotypes and omits some of them. The repertoire holds about 120,000 clones, 9% to 10% seen once, with approximately 3% in the top ten. The sample taken for sequencing was PBMCs. All receptors derive from a man aged 25 to 45 in good health and CMV-seronegative.

There are a few counts of this clone. The chain joins TRBV6-4 to TRBJ2-5; 7 nucleotides match TRBD2. After removal of 7 bases from V and 2 bases from J, the junction contained 7 bases not matched to a gene. This CDR3 has 14 amino acids. Per germline, CDR1 MRHNA and CDR2 SNTAGT. The CDR3 DNA is TGTGCCAGCAATCTGAGGGACTATCAAGAGACCCAGTACTTC. Translating it yields CASNLRDYQETQYF.

There are a few counts of this clone. This sequence joins TRBV9 and TRBJ1-1; D possibly corresponds to TRBD1 (5 bases). This CDR3 contains 15 residues. The germline V gene has CDR1 SGDLS and CDR2 YYNGEE. V lost 0 bases to trimming and J lost 8 bases, with 17 bases between them. The CDR3 is CASSVGVGGGEEAFF. The CDR3 nucleotides are TGTGCCAGCAGCGTAGGAGTGGGGGGAGGTGAGGAAGCTTTCTTT. Full variable domain (rest looked up from reference TRBV9 and TRBJ1-1): DSGVTQTPKHLITATGQRVTLRCSPRSGDLSVYWYQQSLDQGLQFLIQYYNGEERAKGNILERFSAQQFPDLHSELNLSSLELGDSALYFCASSVGVGGGEEAFFGQGTRLTVV.

The chain uses TRBV19 and TRBJ1-1, with a tentative D call TRBD1 (5 bases). V lost 3 bases and J lost 1, with 12 bases in between. The CDR3 consists of 15 residues. Germline values: CDR1 LNHDA, CDR2 SQIVND (reference sequence). Here the CDR3 reads CASSMTDWGNTEAFF. CDR3 nucleotide sequence: TGTGCCAGTAGTATGACAGACTGGGGGAACACTGAAGCTTTCTTT.

Only a few counts were recorded for this clone. This chain joins TRBV7-9 and TRBJ2-5; D may be TRBD2 (7 bases). CDR1 is SEHNR, CDR2 FQNEAQ, per germline (reference sequence). CDR3 length: 13 amino acids. Between the trimmed V and J ends, which lost 3 bases and 4 bases, there was a span of 9 bases. Written as DNA, the CDR3 is TGTGCCAGCAGCTTGGGGGGGCTAGAGACCCAGTACTTC. Translated, it gives CASSLGGLETQYF.

This sequence joins TRBV4-1 and TRBJ2-1; 9 nucleotides match TRBD2. This CDR3 comprises 17 residues. Germline CDR1 MGHRA, CDR2 YSYEKL. The J segment lost 2 bases and the V segment lost 3 bases, leaving 8 bases of the junction unmatched. CDR3 in amino acids: CASSQQVAGGAYNEQFF. The CDR3 nucleotides are TGCGCCAGCAGCCAGCAGGTGGCGGGAGGGGCCTACAATGAGCAGTTCTTC.

Only a few counts were recorded for this clone. The rearrangement uses TRBV28 and TRBJ1-5; 7 bases match TRBD1. The V and J ends lost 4 bases and 3 bases, in that order; junction bases with no gene match: 3. Germline loops: CDR1 MDHEN, CDR2 SYDVKM. CDR3 size: 14 residues. CDR3 sequence: CASSSGQDNQPQHF. In DNA form, the CDR3 reads TGTGCCAGCAGTTCCGGACAGGACAATCAGCCCCAGCATTTT.

The chain uses TRBV30 and TRBJ2-2; 9 positions match TRBD1. Germline values: CDR1 GTSNPN, CDR2 SVGIG (reference sequence). The J segment lost 6 bases and the V segment lost 0 bases, leaving 5 bases of the junction unmatched. The CDR3 has 15 amino acids. Written as DNA, the CDR3 is TGTGCCTGGAGTGTAGGGACAGGGAGTCCCGGGGAGCTGTTTTTT. It encodes CAWSVGTGSPGELFF. Based on the CDR3 plus reference TRBV30 and TRBJ2-2, the full variable domain is SQTIHQWPATLVQPVGSPLSLECTVEGTSNPNLYWYRQAAGRGLQLLFYSVGIGQISSEVPQNLSASRPQDRQFILSSKKLLLSDSGFYLCAWSVGTGSPGELFFGEGSRLTVL.

CDR3 DNA sequence: TGTGCCAGCAGCTTATCAGAGGGCGCCCCTGAAGCTTTCTTT. Its protein product is CASSLSEGAPEAFF. The chain uses TRBV7-9 and TRBJ1-1; D is unresolved. Germline V gene data show CDR1 as SEHNR and CDR2 as FQNEAQ (reference sequence). CDR3 length equals 14 residues. V was clipped by 2 bases and J by 6 bases, with 13 bases between them.

There are a few counts of this clone. In nucleotides, the CDR3 is TGCGCCAGCAGCCAAGAAACAGGCGTATCAGTGACCCAGTACTTC. Its protein product is CASSQETGVSVTQYF. This chain connects TRBV4-3 to TRBJ2-5, with D possibly TRBD1 on 5 matching bases. V was cut by 0 bases and J by 7 bases, with 15 bases left in between. The germline gives CDR1 LGHNA, CDR2 YSLEER. The CDR3 consists of 15 residues.

The chain has TRBV9 and TRBJ1-1; TRBD1 is a possible D gene (5 bases). V lost 4 bases to trimming and J lost 3 bases, with 10 bases between them. Germline CDR1 SGDLS, CDR2 YYNGEE. The CDR3 consists of 13 residues. Written as DNA, the CDR3 is TGTGCCAGCAGCCCCGCGGGGGACACTGAAGCTTTCTTT. It specifies CASSPAGDTEAFF.

This chain connects TRBV4-3 to TRBJ2-2; D unresolved. Trimming took off 1 base at V and 10 bases at J, with 10 bases between the two ends. This CDR3 region has 13 residues. Looked up from germline, CDR1 is LGHNA and CDR2 is YSLEER. In DNA, the CDR3 is TGCGCCAGCAGCCAAGCCCACGGTATGGAGCTGTTTTTT. Encoded protein: CASSQAHGMELFF.

This rearrangement joins TRBV15 to TRBJ2-1; possible D gene TRBD1, 6 bases. This CDR3 spans 14 amino acids. V was trimmed by 5 bases and J by 6 bases, leaving 14 bases between them. Germline assignment: CDR1 LNHNV and CDR2 YYDKDF (reference sequence). The CDR3 sequence: CATSREDSINEQFF. The CDR3 DNA reads TGTGCCACCAGCCGCGAGGACAGCATCAATGAGCAGTTCTTC.

The chain is built from TRBV9 and TRBJ2-2; 7 nucleotides match TRBD2. The CDR3 is 13 amino acids. Looked up from germline, CDR1 is SGDLS and CDR2 is YYNGEE. Losses at the gene ends were 0 bases for V and 16 bases for J; bases not matched to a gene: 9. In DNA, the CDR3 is TGTGCCAGCAGCGTAGGTATGCGGGAGTTGCCGTTTTTT. Its translation: CASSVGMRELPFF.

This clone was found a few times. The rearrangement links TRBV28 to TRBJ1-5; D is ambiguous. Germline V lookup: CDR1 MDHEN, CDR2 SYDVKM. The CDR3 is 16 residues long. Trimming removed 5 bases at V and 4 bases at J, with 18 bases between. CDR3 nucleotides: TGTGCCAGCAGTCCCCCGGGTGGGTCGTTGAATCAGCCCCAGCATTTT. It translates to CASSPPGGSLNQPQHF.

This clone was seen only a few times. V and J are TRBV6-1 and TRBJ1-1; possibly TRBD1 for D (6 bases). This CDR3 has 15 residues. V lost 6 bases and J 0 bases, leaving 14 bases between the germline ends. Germline V gene data show CDR1 as MNHNS and CDR2 as SASEGT. The CDR3 protein is CASRSQGSMNTEAFF. In DNA form, the CDR3 reads TGTGCCAGCAGGTCACAGGGATCTATGAACACTGAAGCTTTCTTT.

This clone was detected only a few times. The rearrangement joins TRBV4-1 to TRBJ1-5, with TRBD1 matching 9 bases. CDR1 MGHRA and CDR2 YSYEKL come from the germline V gene. V trimming: 4 bases; J trimming: 0 bases; junction bases outside the gene matches: 4. The length of the CDR3 is 16 residues. Here the CDR3 DNA reads TGCGCCAGCAGCCGGGGACAGGGAAGTAGCAATCAGCCCCAGCATTTT. Amino acids: CASSRGQGSSNQPQHF.

The CDR3 nucleotides are TGTGCCAGCAGTCTACAGGGGGCGATTGAAAAACTGTTTTTT. Its translation is CASSLQGAIEKLFF. The chain couples TRBV25-1 to TRBJ1-4, with 9 bases matching TRBD1. The CDR3 spans 14 residues. Germline CDR1 is MGHDK and CDR2 is SYGVNS. J gave up 7 bases and V 5 bases, and 5 bases lay outside the gene matches.

V and J are TRBV7-9 and TRBJ1-4; D is undetermined. The CDR3 contains 14 residues. The germline V gene has CDR1 SEHNR and CDR2 FQNEAQ (reference sequence). V was pared by 4 bases and J by 5 bases, with 11 bases between. The CDR3, as DNA: TGTGCCAGCAGCTACGGGAGGGCCAATGAAAAACTGTTTTTT. This sequence encodes CASSYGRANEKLFF.

This clone was seen a handful of times. V gene TRBV30 combines with J gene TRBJ2-7, with no clear D. Germline V gives CDR1 GTSNPN, CDR2 SVGIG (reference sequence). The CDR3 contains 11 residues. V lost 4 bases and J lost 0, with 4 bases in between. The chain's CDR3 is CAWTDSYEQYF. CDR3 coding DNA: TGTGCCTGGACAGACTCCTACGAGCAGTACTTC.

This clone was found a few times. The chain uses TRBV30 and TRBJ1-2; 7 positions agree with TRBD1. Germline values: CDR1 GTSNPN, CDR2 SVGIG (reference sequence). Trimming cost V 2 bases and J 8 bases; bases outside gene matches: 8. CDR3 length: 13 amino acids. CDR3 loop: CAWSNGQADGYTF. The CDR3 DNA reads as TGTGCCTGGAGTAACGGACAGGCGGACGGCTACACCTTC.

The chain has TRBV19 and TRBJ2-3; 10 bases agree with TRBD1. CDR3 size: 15 residues. V lost 5 bases and J lost 8; bases outside the gene matches: 10. Germline CDR1 LNHDA, CDR2 SQIVND (reference sequence). CDR3 nucleotides: TGTGCCAGTAGTTCTACGACAGGGGGCGGGGGTACGCAGTATTTT. It translates to CASSSTTGGGGTQYF.